Below, 20 T cell receptor beta chains from the same sample are listed, as sequenced in a study of T-cell reconstitution after alpha-beta-depleted transplantation in children. Unique molecular identifiers were incorporated during preparation of the TCRbeta library. MiXCR, run by TCRdb on the PCR reads, gives a single entry per CDR3 protein. The sample lists over 400,000 distinct CDR3 sequences, roughly 43% occurring once. The starting material was PBMCs, obtained before TCRalphabeta/CD19-depleted stem cell transplant. The receptors shown here come from a girl aged 2 to 9 with aplastic anemia, due to receive a stem cell transplant.

At least ten counts were recorded for this clonotype. V usage is TRBV11-2 and J usage is TRBJ2-6; D perhaps matches TRBD1 (6 bases). The V end was cut by 5 bases, the J end by 0 bases, with 14 bases between. CDR3 length: 17 residues. Germline V lookup: CDR1 SGHAT, CDR2 FQNNGV. The CDR3 nucleotides are TGTGCCAGCAGCCCACAGGGAGACATCTCTGGGGCCAACGTCCTGACTTTC. Encoded protein: CASSPQGDISGANVLTF.

This chain connects TRBV7-2 to TRBJ2-3; 8 bases agree with TRBD2. The CDR3 is made up of 15 amino acids. Trimming cost V 3 bases and J 6 bases; bases outside gene matches: 8. In germline, CDR1 is SGHTA, CDR2 FQGNSA. CDR3 sequence: CASSFSGATGDTQYF. CDR3 nucleotides: TGTGCCAGCAGCTTTAGCGGGGCCACGGGGGATACGCAGTATTTT.

V and J are TRBV10-3 and TRBJ2-4; 7 nucleotides align to TRBD2. Trimming at V came to 2 bases and at J to 7 bases, leaving 11 bases not matched to a gene. The CDR3 has 16 residues. CDR1 and CDR2 (germline): ENHRY, SYGVKD. This CDR3 reads CAISEPLGRGGNIQYF. The CDR3 nucleotides read TGTGCCATCAGTGAGCCCCTAGGACGGGGAGGGAACATTCAGTACTTC.

The V and J genes are TRBV3-1 and TRBJ2-5; 11 nucleotides align to TRBD2. This CDR3 has 15 residues. Germline-derived CDR1 and CDR2 are LGHDT and YNNKEL (reference sequence). With 1 base clipped from V and 5 bases from J, the junction kept 3 bases outside the gene matches. CDR3 amino acids: CASSQVSSGGETQYF. The CDR3 DNA sequence: TGTGCCAGCAGCCAAGTGTCTAGCGGGGGGGAGACCCAGTACTTC.

This clonotype occurred a few times. The chain carries TRBV4-3 and TRBJ1-4, with no clear D. CDR1 and CDR2 from the germline V gene are LGHNA and YSLEER. Trimming took off 1 base at V and 4 bases at J, with 13 bases between the two ends. The CDR3 has 16 residues. CDR3 protein: CASSQVLGGSNEKLFF. The CDR3 DNA follows: TGCGCCAGCAGCCAAGTTCTGGGCGGGAGTAATGAAAAACTGTTTTTT.

The chain links TRBV5-5 to TRBJ2-1, with TRBD2 matching over 10 bases. The CDR3 consists of 17 residues. Per the germline V gene, CDR1 is SGHKS and CDR2 is YYEKEE (reference sequence). V was pared by 3 bases and J by 2 bases, with 8 bases of the junction left unmatched. CDR3 sequence (DNA): TGTGCCAGCAGCTATGATCAACTAGCGGGACCCTACAATGAGCAGTTCTTC. Its protein product is CASSYDQLAGPYNEQFF.

This clonotype was found once. This sequence joins TRBV4-1 and TRBJ2-3; TRBD2 matches at 7 bases. CDR3 size: 18 residues. CDR1 is MGHRA and CDR2 is YSYEKL in the germline V gene. The junction had 11 bases not matched to a gene; V was cut back by 2 bases and J by 0 bases. CDR3 nucleotides: TGCGCCAGCAGCCAAACCCCCCCGGGCGGGAGTAGCACAGATACGCAGTATTTT. Its protein is CASSQTPPGGSSTDTQYF.

The genes are TRBV21-1 and TRBJ1-1. TRBV21-1 is shown as a pseudogene. The CDR3 has 14 residues. The CDR3 here is CASSKAGGDTEAFF. The CDR3 nucleotides are TGTGCCAGCAGCAAAGCCGGGGGGGACACTGAAGCTTTCTTT.

The chain employs TRBV5-1 and TRBJ1-2, with a weak D call TRBD1 (6 bases). Trimming cost V 4 bases and J 7 bases, with 20 bases left between them. Germline lookup yields CDR1 SGHRS and CDR2 YFSETQ. The CDR3 is made up of 15 amino acids. In nucleotides, the CDR3 is TGCGCCAGCAGCCAAGGGGGGACATCCATTTCTGGCTACACCTTC. It yields the protein CASSQGGTSISGYTF.

The rearrangement links TRBV30 to TRBJ1-5; a weak D match, TRBD1 (6 bases). Germline values: CDR1 GTSNPN, CDR2 SVGIG (reference sequence). The CDR3 loop spans 12 amino acids. CDR3 region: CAVGALGQPQHF. The CDR3 nucleotides are TGTGCAGTGGGGGCGTTGGGTCAGCCCCAGCATTTT.

This clonotype has more than one count but fewer than ten. V and J are TRBV12-3 or TRBV12-4 and TRBJ1-6, with a weak D call TRBD1 (6 bases). The V end was cut by 6 bases, the J end by 4 bases, with 13 bases between. The CDR3 runs to 15 residues. The CDR3 region is CASSLDSRYNSPLHF. CDR3 coding DNA: TGTGCCAGCAGCCTGGACAGTCGGTATAATTCACCCCTCCACTTT.

The genes are TRBV30 and TRBJ1-1; no firm D call. The V gene lost 0 bases and the J gene lost 6 bases, with 17 bases spanning the gap. The CDR3 runs to 15 residues. CDR1 and CDR2 (germline): GTSNPN, SVGIG (reference sequence). The CDR3 reads CAWSVWRPPEAEAFF. The CDR3 DNA reads as TGTGCCTGGAGTGTTTGGCGTCCTCCTGAGGCTGAAGCTTTCTTT.

Points on this clonotype: The DNA is omitted, as the CDR3 cannot be located on it reliably, and the CDR3 follows TCRdb's listing. The chain couples TRBV20-1 to TRBJ1-2; the table's D call of TRBD1 was not tested on the DNA. 15 amino acids form the CDR3, both terminal residues included. Germline CDR1 is DFQATT and CDR2 is SNEGSKA (reference sequence). CDR3 protein: CSARVGAGTNYGFTF.

The rearrangement links TRBV20-1 to TRBJ2-1; 10 bases line up with TRBD2. The length of the CDR3 is 16 residues. V gave up 6 bases and J gave up 4 bases; unmatched junction bases: 12. Germline CDR1 is DFQATT and CDR2 is SNEGSKA (reference sequence). The CDR3 nucleotides read TGCAGTGCCAACTCCCCTAGCGGGGGCCGATACAATGAGCAGTTCTTC. Translated, it gives CSANSPSGGRYNEQFF.

This clonotype was observed at least ten times. This sequence joins TRBV25-1 and TRBJ2-7; TRBD2 might be the D (6 bases). The CDR3 is made up of 10 amino acids. The germline CDR1 and CDR2 sequences are MGHDK and SYGVNS. V was shortened by 6 bases and J by 7 bases, with 7 bases between the two germline ends. CDR3 coding DNA: TGTGCCAGCAGGGGGGGTGAGCAGTACTTC. Translated: CASRGGEQYF.

The V call is TRBV6-2 or TRBV6-3, the J call TRBJ2-5; D ambiguous. The ends were cut back, 4 bases at V and 1 base at J, with 10 bases in the middle. This CDR3 contains 14 residues. Germline assignment: CDR1 MNHEY and CDR2 SVGEGT. CDR3 DNA: TGTGCCAGCAGTTCCTTTGTCCTCCAAGAGACCCAGTACTTC. Its protein is CASSSFVLQETQYF.

The V and J genes are TRBV7-2 and TRBJ2-3; D ambiguous. The V end lost 5 bases, the J end lost 1 base, and 13 bases lay between the germline ends. The CDR3 contains 15 residues. CDR1 is SGHTA and CDR2 is FQGNSA in the germline V gene. CDR3 protein: CASSLTGPRTDTQYF. The CDR3 DNA follows: TGTGCCAGCAGCCTGACTGGTCCCCGCACAGATACGCAGTATTTT.

The chain recombines TRBV28 with TRBJ1-5; 8 positions match TRBD1. Trimming at V came to 5 bases and at J to 7 bases, leaving 7 bases not matched to a gene. Germline loops: CDR1 MDHEN, CDR2 SYDVKM. The CDR3 is 14 residues long. The chain's CDR3 is CASSTRTGKQPQHF. The CDR3 DNA sequence: TGTGCCAGCAGTACCCGGACAGGGAAGCAGCCCCAGCATTTT.

This chain uses TRBV3-1 with TRBJ1-3; 8 positions match TRBD1. The CDR3 is 13 amino acids. Per germline, CDR1 LGHDT and CDR2 YNNKEL (reference sequence). With 10 bases clipped from V and 2 bases from J, the junction kept 4 bases outside the gene matches. The CDR3: CATQQGAGNTIYF. DNA for the CDR3: TGTGCCACCCAACAGGGGGCTGGAAACACCATATATTTT.

DNA of the CDR3: TGCGCCAGCTTCCTCAATGAGCAGTTCTTC. It translates to CASFLNEQFF. The chain employs TRBV10-2 and TRBJ2-1; unclear D gene. This CDR3 has 10 residues. Between the trimmed V and J ends, which lost 8 bases and 6 bases, there was a span of 5 bases. CDR1 is WSHSY and CDR2 is SAAADI in the germline V gene.